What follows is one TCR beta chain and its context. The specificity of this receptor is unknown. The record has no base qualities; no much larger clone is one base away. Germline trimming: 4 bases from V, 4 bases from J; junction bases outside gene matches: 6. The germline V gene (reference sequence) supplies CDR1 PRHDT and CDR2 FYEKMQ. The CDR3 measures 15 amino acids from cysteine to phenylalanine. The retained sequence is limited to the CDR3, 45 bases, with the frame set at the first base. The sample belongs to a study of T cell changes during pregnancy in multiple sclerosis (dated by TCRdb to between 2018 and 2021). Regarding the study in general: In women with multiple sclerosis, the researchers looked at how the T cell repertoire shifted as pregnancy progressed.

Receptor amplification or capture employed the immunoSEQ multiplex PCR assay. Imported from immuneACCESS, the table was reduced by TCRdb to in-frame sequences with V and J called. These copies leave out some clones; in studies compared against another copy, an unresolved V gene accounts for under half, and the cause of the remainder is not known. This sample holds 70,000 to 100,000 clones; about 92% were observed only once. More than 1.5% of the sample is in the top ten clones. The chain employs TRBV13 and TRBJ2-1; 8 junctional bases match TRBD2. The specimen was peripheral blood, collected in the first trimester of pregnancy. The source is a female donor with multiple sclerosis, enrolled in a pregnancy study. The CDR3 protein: CASSSEAGEYNEQFF. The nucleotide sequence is TGTGCCAGCAGCTCGGAAGCGGGAGAGTACAATGAGCAGTTCTTC.